The sequence of this T cell receptor (beta chain) was determined in a study of control samples from healthy donors and cancer patients. The data were produced by immunoSEQ multiplex PCR, yet TCRdb's version contains in-frame clones alone and is incomplete. Among roughly 170,000 clones, roughly 92% were seen once, and the ten largest hold 1.2% to 1.5%. V dropped 3 bases and J dropped 4 bases, with 9 bases sitting between them. The CDR3 has 13 residues. The TCR was taken from a young woman in good health. Sequencing was performed on blood. The genes are TRBV12-3 or TRBV12-4 and TRBJ2-5; TRBD2 is a possible D gene (5 bases). CDR3 in amino acids: CASSFNRGETQYF. Here the CDR3 DNA reads TGTGCCAGCAGTTTCAACCGGGGAGAGACCCAGTACTTC.